This TCR beta chain was sequenced for a study of OX40 agonist ivuxolimab in advanced cancers. Peripheral blood came from all dose cohorts at three timepoints. Per germline, CDR1 PRHDT and CDR2 FYEKMQ (reference sequence). Between the trimmed V and J ends, which lost 5 bases and 6 bases, there was a span of 13 bases. The CDR3 sequence is 13 residues long. Measured with immunoSEQ multiplex PCR; TCRdb has only the in-frame clones, and not every one. The sample holds some 50,000 clones, about 89% seen once. This clone has only one observation. The rearrangement joins TRBV13 to TRBJ1-2; D unresolved. The sequenced sample was CD4+ or CD8+ T cells sorted from blood, obtained in a trial of the OX40 agonist ivuxolimab. The sequence came from an adult with an advanced solid tumor such as melanoma, head and neck, liver or kidney cancer. CDR3 DNA: TGTGCCAGCAGCCCGATGACAAGCCATGGCTACACCTTC. Protein: CASSPMTSHGYTF.